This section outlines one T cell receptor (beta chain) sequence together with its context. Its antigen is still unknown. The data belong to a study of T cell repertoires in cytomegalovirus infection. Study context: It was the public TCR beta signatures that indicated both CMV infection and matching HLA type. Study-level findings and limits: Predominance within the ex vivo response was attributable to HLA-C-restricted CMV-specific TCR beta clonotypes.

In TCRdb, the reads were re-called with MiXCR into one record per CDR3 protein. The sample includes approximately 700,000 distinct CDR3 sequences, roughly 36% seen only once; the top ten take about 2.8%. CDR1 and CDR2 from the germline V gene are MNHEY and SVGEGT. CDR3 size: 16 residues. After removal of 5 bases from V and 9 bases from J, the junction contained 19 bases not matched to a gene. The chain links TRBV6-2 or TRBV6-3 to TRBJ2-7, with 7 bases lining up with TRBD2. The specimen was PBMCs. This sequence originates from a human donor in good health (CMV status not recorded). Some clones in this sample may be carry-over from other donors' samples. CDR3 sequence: CASSGLGGGPFRGQYF. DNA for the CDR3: TGTGCCAGCAGTGGCTTGGGGGGAGGGCCATTCCGCGGGCAGTACTTC.